The 3 T cell receptor beta chains listed next were all sequenced from one sample in a study of blood T cell repertoires in COVID-19. Using immunoSEQ multiplex PCR, the repertoire was profiled, and TCRdb retains in-frame clones only, with some absent. The top ten hold approximately 5% of the sample, which has around 110,000 clones, 82% seen once. The specimen was peripheral blood. These receptors all come from an older woman with acute or convalescent COVID-19.

The chain recombines TRBV5-6 with TRBJ1-2; D perhaps matches TRBD1 (5 bases). CDR1 is SGHDT and CDR2 is YYEEEE in the germline V gene. The CDR3 runs 15 residues. The V end was cut by 4 bases, the J end by 2 bases, with 15 bases between. The CDR3 sequence: CASSPVGGTNYGYTF. CDR3 nucleotides: TGTGCCAGCAGCCCGGTGGGGGGGACCAACTATGGCTACACCTTC.

V usage is TRBV6-5 and J usage is TRBJ1-1, with D perhaps TRBD1 (6 bases). CDR1 is MNHEY, CDR2 SVGAGI, per germline. Trimming took 8 bases from V and 1 from J, leaving 11 bases between them. This CDR3 contains 13 residues. The CDR3 protein is CASVRTANTEAFF. The CDR3 DNA follows: TGTGCCAGCGTACGGACAGCGAACACTGAAGCTTTCTTT.

V is TRBV7-9 and J is TRBJ1-4, with no clear D. The CDR3 loop spans 14 amino acids. V was shortened by 2 bases and J by 5 bases, with 9 bases between the two germline ends. Germline V gene sequence: CDR1 SEHNR, CDR2 FQNEAQ (reference sequence). The CDR3 spells CASSLNINNEKLFF. The DNA of the CDR3 is TGTGCCAGCAGCTTAAACATAAACAATGAAAAACTGTTTTTT. Using reference TRBV7-9 and TRBJ1-4 for the parts outside the CDR3, the full variable domain is DTGVSQNPRHKITKRGQNVTFRCDPISEHNRLYWYRQTLGQGPEFLTYFQNEAQLEKSRLLSDRFSAERPKGSFSTLEIQRTEQGDSAMYLCASSLNINNEKLFFGSGTQLSVL.